These 16 T cell receptor beta chains came from one sample sequenced in a study of PD-1 blockade in classical Hodgkin lymphoma (TCRdb year 2020). Library construction relied on the immunoSEQ multiplex PCR assay. The clones in this table, taken by TCRdb from immuneACCESS, are in-frame only. Not every clone is retained; where verified, under half of the shortfall comes from an unresolved V gene, and the cause of the rest is unknown. The sample table records 27,000 or so clones; roughly 72% of these occur just once. The ten largest make up under 4.5% of the sample. The time point label on this specimen signifies: cycle 4 day 1 (C4D1), after six to seven weeks of nivolumab. Every trial patient had relapsed after autologous stem cell transplantation, and cohorts A, B and C differed in prior brentuximab vedotin exposure. The source was peripheral blood mononuclear cells (PBMCs), collected before the fourth cycle of nivolumab. The origin of the receptors is a human donor with classical Hodgkin lymphoma.

V gene TRBV6-6 combines with J gene TRBJ2-7; D remains ambiguous. The length of the CDR3 is 15 residues. The germline gives CDR1 MNHNY, CDR2 SVGAGI (reference sequence). V was shortened by 2 bases and J by 1 base, with 12 bases between the two germline ends. CDR3 in DNA: TGTGCCAGCAGTTACGGGATGGCTAGTTCCTACGAGCAGTACTTC. It encodes CASSYGMASSYEQYF.

This chain connects TRBV5-1 to TRBJ1-3; D not resolved. Deletions cut 0 bases from V and 4 bases from J, with 11 bases between. The CDR3 extends over 15 amino acids. Germline V gene data show CDR1 as SGHRS and CDR2 as YFSETQ. CDR3 bases: TGCGCCAGCAGCTTGGCGCCAGAGCCAGGAAACACCATATATTTT. Its protein is CASSLAPEPGNTIYF.

This sequence joins TRBV30 and TRBJ2-3, with 7 bases lining up with TRBD1. This CDR3 is built from 13 residues. The V gene end was trimmed by 1 base and the J gene end by 6 bases; junction bases not matched to a gene: 4. In germline, CDR1 is GTSNPN, CDR2 SVGIG (reference sequence). This chain's CDR3 is CAWSGGQPDTQYF. The CDR3 nucleotides are TGTGCCTGGAGTGGGGGACAGCCGGATACGCAGTATTTT. The variable domain in full, completed from reference TRBV30 and TRBJ2-3, reads SQTIHQWPATLVQPVGSPLSLECTVEGTSNPNLYWYRQAAGRGLQLLFYSVGIGQISSEVPQNLSASRPQDRQFILSSKKLLLSDSGFYLCAWSGGQPDTQYFGPGTRLTVL.

The V and J genes are TRBV18 and TRBJ2-5, with TRBD2 matching over 8 bases. Looked up from germline, CDR1 is KGHSH and CDR2 is LQKENI. This CDR3 has 14 residues. V trimming: 3 bases; J trimming: 4 bases; junction bases outside the gene matches: 4. CDR3 loop: CASSPGTSRETQYF. As DNA, the CDR3 is TGTGCCAGCTCACCCGGGACTAGTCGAGAGACCCAGTACTTC.

The V gene is TRBV5-1, the J gene TRBJ2-5, with 12 bases fitting TRBD2. CDR1 and CDR2 (germline): SGHRS, YFSETQ. This CDR3 comprises 15 residues. V dropped 3 bases and J dropped 2; count of bases not matched to a gene: 2. In DNA form, the CDR3 reads TGCGCCAGCAGCTCAGGACTAGCGGGACAAGAGACCCAGTACTTC. It codes for CASSSGLAGQETQYF.

V and J are TRBV19 and TRBJ2-5; 7 bases map to TRBD1. CDR3 size: 15 residues. The junction had 10 bases not matched to a gene; V was cut back by 4 bases and J by 5 bases. The germline gives CDR1 LNHDA, CDR2 SQIVND (reference sequence). The CDR3 DNA reads as TGTGCCAGTAGTAGTCACAGGGGACCGGCCGAGACCCAGTACTTC. This sequence encodes CASSSHRGPAETQYF. The full variable domain, with the rest looked up from reference TRBV19 and TRBJ2-5, is DGGITQSPKYLFRKEGQNVTLSCEQNLNHDAMYWYRQDPGQGLRLIYYSQIVNDFQKGDIAEGYSVSREKKESFPLTVTSAQKNPTAFYLCASSSHRGPAETQYFGPGTRLLVL.

The table lists this clone with a count of one. This chain connects TRBV12-2 to TRBJ1-4; the table's D call, TRBD1, has no DNA check behind it. TRBV12-2 is deemed a pseudogene. The CDR3 is 16 residues long. CDR3 sequence reads: CASRLAQGQVFEKLFF. The CDR3 coding sequence is TGTGCAAGTCGCTTAGCGCAGGGACAGGTTTTTGAAAAACTGTTTTTT.

The rearrangement joins TRBV5-1 to TRBJ1-3, with D hard to call. The CDR3 totals 15 residues. The germline gives CDR1 SGHRS, CDR2 YFSETQ. V was trimmed by 0 bases and J by 0 bases, leaving 7 bases between them. This chain's CDR3 is CASSLDGPSGNTIYF. For the CDR3, the DNA is TGCGCCAGCAGCTTGGACGGACCCTCTGGAAACACCATATATTTT.

The rearrangement links TRBV11-2 to TRBJ2-2; tentatively, D is TRBD1 (6 bases). The germline CDR1 and CDR2 sequences are SGHAT and FQNNGV. V was pared by 8 bases and J by 3 bases, with 13 bases between. The CDR3 is made up of 14 amino acids. This CDR3 reads CASSQGSYTGELFF. The DNA for the CDR3 is TGTGCCAGCTCCCAGGGGTCCTACACCGGGGAGCTGTTTTTT.

The chain has TRBV5-1 and TRBJ2-2; D tentatively reads TRBD1 or TRBD2 (5 bases each). The CDR3 sequence is 15 residues long. The germline V gene encodes CDR1 SGHRS and CDR2 YFSETQ. The V end was cut by 5 bases, the J end by 0 bases, with 11 bases between. CDR3 sequence (DNA): TGCGCCAGCAGTCGGGACGGTGCGAACACCGGGGAGCTGTTTTTT. This encodes CASSRDGANTGELFF.

This clone turned up a few times. V and J are TRBV5-1 and TRBJ2-7; no definite D call. Germline CDR1 and CDR2: SGHRS and YFSETQ. With 1 base removed from V and 3 bases from J, the gap between germline ends came to 11 bases. This CDR3 is 14 amino acids long. CDR3 DNA: TGCGCCAGCAGCTTGCAGGCCGAACTCTACGAGCAGTACTTC. This codes for CASSLQAELYEQYF.

This clone rates as medium-sized. The chain couples TRBV7-8 to TRBJ1-5, with D possibly being TRBD1 (5 bases). This CDR3 is built from 16 residues. V lost 1 base to trimming and J lost 3 bases, with 13 bases between them. Germline V gene sequence: CDR1 SGHVS, CDR2 FQNEAQ. The CDR3 nucleotides read TGTGCCAGCAGCTTAGACCTTGGGGGATTCAATCAGCCCCAGCATTTT. Amino acids: CASSLDLGGFNQPQHF.

This clone has a handful of counts. The genes are TRBV9 and TRBJ1-2; a weak D match, TRBD1 (5 bases). The V end was cut by 3 bases, the J end by 0 bases, with 12 bases between. The CDR3 is made up of 15 amino acids. The V gene's germline CDR1 is SGDLS and CDR2 YYNGEE. CDR3 amino acids: CASSAYRQANYGYTF. The CDR3 bases are TGTGCCAGCAGCGCTTACAGGCAGGCTAACTATGGCTACACCTTC.

The chain employs TRBV19 and TRBJ1-2, with 7 bases identical to TRBD1. V gave up 6 bases and J gave up 2 bases; unmatched junction bases: 3. Germline assignment: CDR1 LNHDA and CDR2 SQIVND (reference sequence). The CDR3 length is 13 residues. CDR3 amino acids: CASRSTGNYGYTF. CDR3 DNA: TGTGCCAGTAGATCGACAGGGAACTATGGCTACACCTTC.

This chain uses TRBV6-6 with TRBJ1-5, with no clear D. This CDR3 is built from 14 residues. The germline V gene has CDR1 MNHNY and CDR2 SVGAGI (reference sequence). V was shortened by 4 bases and J by 6 bases, with 13 bases between the two germline ends. This CDR3 is CASSSERRGQPQHF. CDR3 nucleotide sequence: TGTGCCAGCAGTTCCGAACGGCGAGGTCAGCCCCAGCATTTT.

The V call is TRBV11-3, the J call TRBJ2-1, with 7 bases fitting TRBD2. The CDR3 runs 18 residues. V shed 1 base and J 8 bases; nucleotides not matched to a gene: 17. The germline gives CDR1 SGHNT, CDR2 YENEEA. The CDR3 DNA reads TGTGCCAGCAGCTTAGGCCTAGCGGAAGTGGAGTTTAGTGATGAGCAGTTCTTC. Protein: CASSLGLAEVEFSDEQFF.